These 26 T cell receptor beta chains were sequenced from one sample in a study of early T cells in non-severe SARS-CoV-2 infection. TCRdb re-analysed the 5' RACE reads in MiXCR, keeping a single row per CDR3 protein. The profile shows tens of thousands of distinct CDR3 sequences, 5.6% of them singletons. Material: whole blood. The receptors were gathered from an adult who was a healthcare worker with PCR-confirmed SARS-CoV-2 infection or an uninfected control (not recorded which).

This clonotype was observed a single time. This clone may be a read error of a much larger clone one base away. The V call is TRBV6-2 or TRBV6-3, the J call TRBJ2-1, with TRBD2 matching 16 bases. CDR3 size: 17 residues. CDR1 and CDR2 from the germline V gene are MNHEY and SVGEGT. CDR3 DNA sequence: TGTGCCAGCTGGGGACTAGCGGGAGGGAGCTCCTTCAATGAGCAGTTCTTC. This gives the protein CASWGLAGGSSFNEQFF.

This clonotype was seen more than once but under ten times. The chain joins TRBV6-2 or TRBV6-3 to TRBJ2-6; D is uncertain. The CDR3 is 15 residues long. Germline-derived CDR1 and CDR2 are MNHEY and SVGEGT. The V end lost 10 bases, the J end lost 0 bases, and 13 bases lay between the germline ends. CDR3 region: CATLSDGSGANVLTF. CDR3 bases: TGTGCCACCCTCTCCGACGGCTCTGGGGCCAACGTCCTGACTTTC.

Details on this clonotype: This clone may be a read error of a much larger clone one base away. The chain is built from TRBV10-1 and TRBJ2-3; 10 nucleotides agree with TRBD1. Looked up from germline, CDR1 is WNHNN and CDR2 is SYGVQD (reference sequence). The CDR3 totals 14 residues. Here the CDR3 DNA reads TGCGCCAACAGTTCGGGACAGGGGACAGATACGCAGTATTTT. Translating gives CANSSGQGTDTQYF.

This clonotype was found many times. CDR3 bases: TGCAGCGTCGTTACTACAGGGGCCTATGGCTACACCTTC. As protein: CSVVTTGAYGYTF. The V call is TRBV29-1, the J call TRBJ1-2, with 7 bases matching TRBD1. The V segment lost 6 bases and the J segment 4 bases; nucleotides outside the gene matches: 8. This CDR3 is 13 amino acids long. Germline-derived CDR1 and CDR2 are SQVTM and ANQGSEA.

This clonotype was recorded many times. This chain joins TRBV30 and TRBJ1-2; D is possibly TRBD1 (5 bases). The germline V gene encodes CDR1 GTSNPN and CDR2 SVGIG (reference sequence). The CDR3 runs 12 residues. V was clipped by 2 bases and J by 1 base, with 5 bases between them. CDR3 in amino acids: CAWSQGNYGYTF. For the CDR3, the DNA is TGTGCCTGGAGTCAGGGTAACTATGGCTACACCTTC.

This clonotype was counted ten times or more. The genes are TRBV18 and TRBJ2-3; 10 bases match TRBD2. This CDR3 region has 17 residues. The trim removed 3 bases at V and 2 bases at J, leaving 8 bases unmatched. Germline V gives CDR1 KGHSH, CDR2 LQKENI. The CDR3 reads CASSPKLAGAHTDTQYF. The CDR3 DNA reads TGTGCCAGCTCACCCAAGCTAGCGGGAGCCCACACAGATACGCAGTATTTT.

This clonotype was seen many times. This chain uses TRBV20-1 with TRBJ2-7, with D perhaps given as TRBD1 or TRBD2 (5 bases each). Trimming cost V 5 bases and J 7 bases, with 18 bases left between them. Germline CDR1 is DFQATT and CDR2 is SNEGSKA (reference sequence). CDR3 size: 13 residues. This CDR3 is CSASPPGQREQYF. The CDR3 DNA reads as TGCAGTGCTTCTCCCCCGGGGCAACGGGAGCAGTACTTC.

This clonotype was observed at least ten times. This chain links TRBV19 with TRBJ2-5; perhaps TRBD1 as D (5 bases). Germline CDR1 and CDR2: LNHDA and SQIVND (reference sequence). The CDR3 extends over 15 amino acids. Trimming stripped 2 bases from V and 5 bases from J, with 15 bases between. The CDR3: CASSIQGAGKETQYF. In nucleotides, the CDR3 is TGTGCCAGTAGTATACAGGGTGCAGGGAAGGAGACCCAGTACTTC.

This clonotype was detected ten times or more. The CDR3: CSAAWTGTDTQYF. The CDR3 DNA reads as TGCAGTGCAGCTTGGACAGGCACAGATACGCAGTATTTT. V is TRBV20-1 and J is TRBJ2-3, with D perhaps TRBD1 (6 bases). Trimming removed 6 bases from V and 1 base from J, with 11 bases in between. CDR1 and CDR2 (germline): DFQATT, SNEGSKA (reference sequence). This CDR3 contains 13 residues.

This clonotype came up many times. V usage is TRBV10-3 and J usage is TRBJ1-2; 8 nucleotides agree with TRBD1. The CDR3 spans 13 residues. The V segment lost 10 bases and the J segment 6 bases; nucleotides outside the gene matches: 10. CDR1 is ENHRY, CDR2 SYGVKD, per germline. CDR3 sequence: CATTTDRENGYTF. The CDR3 nucleotides are TGTGCCACTACCACGGACAGGGAGAATGGCTACACCTTC.

J is TRBJ1-6 and V is TRBV12-3 or TRBV12-4; 8 nucleotides align to TRBD1. The junction had 8 bases not matched to a gene; V was cut back by 3 bases and J by 7 bases. The CDR3 contains 16 residues. The CDR3 sequence is CASSFGPGGRNSPLHF. DNA of the CDR3: TGTGCCAGCAGTTTCGGACCAGGGGGCAGGAATTCACCCCTCCACTTT.

This clonotype was counted ten times or more. This rearrangement joins TRBV12-3 or TRBV12-4 to TRBJ1-1, with 8 bases matching TRBD1. V dropped 6 bases and J dropped 3; count of bases not matched to a gene: 6. This CDR3 region has 14 residues. CDR3 nucleotides: TGTGCCAGCAGGCGGGGACAGGCGCACACTGAAGCTTTCTTT. Encoded protein: CASRRGQAHTEAFF.

There are many counts of this clonotype. V is TRBV6-1 and J is TRBJ2-7; 11 bases fit TRBD1. V was pared by 6 bases and J by 3 bases, with 4 bases of the junction left unmatched. The CDR3 length is 14 residues. The germline V gene has CDR1 MNHNS and CDR2 SASEGT. This CDR3 is CASRKDRGLYEQYF. The CDR3 region has the DNA TGTGCCAGCAGGAAGGACAGGGGGCTCTACGAGCAGTACTTC.

This clonotype has at least ten counts. The chain uses TRBV28 and TRBJ2-7; 7 nucleotides align to TRBD2. CDR1 and CDR2 from the germline V gene are MDHEN and SYDVKM. V lost 4 bases to trimming and J lost 7 bases; unmatched junction nucleotides: 7. The CDR3 is 13 residues long. CDR3 DNA sequence: TGTGCCAGCAGTTGGGACTACCTCGGGGAGCAGTACTTC. It yields the protein CASSWDYLGEQYF.

This clonotype has a count of ten or more. This chain joins TRBV7-9 and TRBJ2-3; D is unresolved. The V and J ends lost 7 bases and 4 bases respectively, with 9 bases between them. This CDR3 spans 12 amino acids. Germline CDR1 SEHNR, CDR2 FQNEAQ (reference sequence). For the CDR3, the DNA is TGTGCCAGCATCAAGCTTCCAGATACGCAGTATTTT. It translates to CASIKLPDTQYF.

This rearrangement joins TRBV6-5 to TRBJ2-5, with 10 bases that match TRBD2. Trimming removed 2 bases from V and 3 bases from J; junction bases left unmatched: 6. Germline CDR1 is MNHEY and CDR2 is SVGAGI. The CDR3 is 16 residues long. As DNA, the CDR3 is TGTGCCAGCAGTTACAGAGCGGGAGGGAAAGAAGAGACCCAGTACTTC. Protein: CASSYRAGGKEETQYF.

This clonotype appeared a few times. The chain has TRBV24-1 and TRBJ1-1, with D possibly being TRBD1 (5 bases). Trimming cost V 1 base and J 8 bases, with 19 bases left between them. This CDR3 is built from 16 residues. Looked up from germline, CDR1 is KGHDR and CDR2 is SFDVKD. For the CDR3, the DNA is TGTGCCACCAGTGATTTCCTCCCACCGGGACGAAGAGAAGCTTTCTTT. Its protein is CATSDFLPPGRREAFF.

This clonotype has just a few counts. This chain connects TRBV5-4 to TRBJ2-5; 8 nucleotides line up with TRBD2. This CDR3 has 15 residues. Unmatched junction bases numbered 12, after V lost 0 bases and J lost 11 bases. CDR1 and CDR2 (germline): SGHNT, YYREEE (reference sequence). CDR3 sequence: CASSLDVSGTSTQYF. The CDR3 region has the DNA TGTGCCAGCAGCTTGGATGTCTCCGGGACTAGTACTCAGTACTTC.

This clonotype has at least ten counts. The rearrangement uses TRBV11-2 and TRBJ2-2, with D unclear. Trimming took 5 bases from V and 1 from J, leaving 8 bases between them. Per germline, CDR1 SGHAT and CDR2 FQNNGV. The CDR3 extends over 14 amino acids. The CDR3 DNA is TGTGCCAGCAGCGGGCGACAGAACACCGGGGAGCTGTTTTTT. This codes for CASSGRQNTGELFF.

This clonotype showed up many times. The V gene is TRBV6-6, the J gene TRBJ1-1, with a possible D match to TRBD1 (5 bases). Germline-derived CDR1 and CDR2 are MNHNY and SVGAGI (reference sequence). This CDR3 spans 15 amino acids. The ends were cut back, 0 bases at V and 5 bases at J, with 13 bases in the middle. CDR3 sequence (DNA): TGTGCCAGCAGTTACTCGCGAGGGGCCTCGACTGAAGCTTTCTTT. This codes for CASSYSRGASTEAFF.

The table lists this clonotype with many counts. This chain uses TRBV6-1 with TRBJ2-1; D is unclear. The V end was cut by 2 bases, the J end by 4 bases, with 15 bases between. Germline values: CDR1 MNHNS, CDR2 SASEGT. This CDR3 comprises 16 residues. CDR3 sequence: CASSESRANLYNEQFF. The CDR3 coding sequence is TGTGCCAGCAGTGAATCACGGGCTAATCTGTACAATGAGCAGTTCTTC.

This clonotype was detected many times. The chain has TRBV7-9 and TRBJ1-1; no definite D call. The CDR3 totals 11 residues. V was clipped by 6 bases and J by 11 bases, with 13 bases between them. Germline CDR1 reads SEHNR; CDR2 reads FQNEAQ (reference sequence). CDR3 protein: CASRGKFRAFF. For the CDR3, the DNA is TGTGCCAGCAGGGGCAAGTTTAGGGCTTTCTTT.

This clonotype was detected ten times or more. V and J are TRBV20-1 and TRBJ2-7, with 9 bases aligning to TRBD2. The CDR3 runs 13 residues. After removal of 3 bases from V and 4 bases from J, the junction contained 4 bases not matched to a gene. In germline, CDR1 is DFQATT, CDR2 SNEGSKA (reference sequence). CDR3 sequence: CSARPGLAYEQYF. CDR3 nucleotides: TGCAGTGCTAGGCCGGGACTAGCTTACGAGCAGTACTTC.

This clonotype was found many times. This chain links TRBV11-2 with TRBJ2-5; 14 nucleotides line up with TRBD2. V shed 4 bases and J 0 bases; nucleotides not matched to a gene: 4. The CDR3 contains 17 residues. Per germline, CDR1 SGHAT and CDR2 FQNNGV. CDR3 amino acids: CASSWGGLAGDQETQYF. CDR3 nucleotide sequence: TGTGCCAGCAGCTGGGGGGGACTAGCGGGAGACCAAGAGACCCAGTACTTC.

This clonotype was observed at least ten times. The chain combines TRBV20-1 with TRBJ2-3; D may be TRBD2 (5 bases). The CDR3 loop spans 14 amino acids. V was cut by 6 bases and J by 7 bases, with 20 bases left in between. Germline loops: CDR1 DFQATT, CDR2 SNEGSKA (reference sequence). The CDR3 region has the DNA TGCAGTGCCAAAGGACTCGGAGAGAGGTATACGCAGTATTTT. Amino acids: CSAKGLGERYTQYF.

This clonotype was found many times. The CDR3 coding sequence is TGTGCCAGCAGCCCACAGGGGAACACTGAAGCTTTCTTT. It is translated as CASSPQGNTEAFF. The gene calls are TRBV7-3 and TRBJ1-1, with D possibly matching TRBD1 (6 bases). The V end was cut by 5 bases, the J end by 1 base, with 8 bases between. This CDR3 is 13 amino acids long. From germline, CDR1 is SGHTA and CDR2 FQGTGA. The full variable domain, completed using reference TRBV7-3 and TRBJ1-1, is GAGVSQTPSNKVTEKGKYVELRCDPISGHTALYWYRQSLGQGPEFLIYFQGTGAADDSGLPNDRFFAVRPEGSVSTLKIQRTERGDSAVYLCASSPQGNTEAFFGQGTRLTVV.